The T cell receptor (beta chain) described here comes from a study of blood T cell repertoires in COVID-19. Study-wide background: Sites in the United States, Italy and Spain provided acute and convalescent COVID-19 samples. T cells, B-cell-depleted T cells, or PBMCs supplied cDNA or gDNA.

Authors' analysis steps: Estimation of nucleated cell counts relied on the amplification of reference gene primers. TCRdb's table, derived via immunoSEQ multiplex PCR, lists solely in-frame clones and lacks some. That table supplies the V and J calls and clone size; D and trimming were determined from the DNA. The sample contains 250,000 to 350,000 clones, 80% to 90% of which appear only once. V was pared by 3 bases and J by 4 bases, with 15 bases between. The CDR3 length is 15 residues. In germline, CDR1 is MNHNY, CDR2 SVGAGI (reference sequence). Sequences were obtained from peripheral blood. The chain links TRBV6-6 to TRBJ1-2; D remains unclear. The receptor's source is a man aged 18 to 29 who had recovered from COVID-19. The chain's CDR3 is CASSYEDPRAYGYTF. CDR3 coding DNA: TGTGCCAGCAGTTATGAGGACCCGAGGGCCTATGGCTACACCTTC.